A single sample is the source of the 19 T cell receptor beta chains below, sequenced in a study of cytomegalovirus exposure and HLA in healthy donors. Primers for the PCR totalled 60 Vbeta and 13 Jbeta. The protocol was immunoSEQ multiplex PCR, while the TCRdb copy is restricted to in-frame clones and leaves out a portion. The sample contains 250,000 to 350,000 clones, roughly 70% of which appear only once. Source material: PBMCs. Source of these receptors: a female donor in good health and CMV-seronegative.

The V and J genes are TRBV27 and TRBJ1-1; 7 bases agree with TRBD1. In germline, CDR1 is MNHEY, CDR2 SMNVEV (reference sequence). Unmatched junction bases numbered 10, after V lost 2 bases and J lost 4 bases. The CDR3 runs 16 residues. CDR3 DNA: TGTGCCAGCAGTTTAATAGGGGGCTCGCAGGGCACTGAAGCTTTCTTT. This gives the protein CASSLIGGSQGTEAFF.

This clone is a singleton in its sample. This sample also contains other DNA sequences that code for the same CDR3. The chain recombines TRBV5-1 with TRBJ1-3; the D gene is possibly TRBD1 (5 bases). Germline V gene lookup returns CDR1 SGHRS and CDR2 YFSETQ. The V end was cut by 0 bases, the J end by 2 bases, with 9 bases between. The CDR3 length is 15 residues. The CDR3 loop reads CASSLGGGTGNTIYF. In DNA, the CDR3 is TGCGCCAGCAGCTTGGGCGGGGGAACTGGAAACACCATATATTTT.

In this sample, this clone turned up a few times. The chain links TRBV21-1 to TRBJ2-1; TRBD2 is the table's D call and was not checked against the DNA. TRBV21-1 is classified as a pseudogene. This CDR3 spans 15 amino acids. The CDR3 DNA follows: TGTGCCAGCAGCAAACTAACTAGTTGGTACAATGAGCAGTTCTTC. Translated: CASSKLTSWYNEQFF.

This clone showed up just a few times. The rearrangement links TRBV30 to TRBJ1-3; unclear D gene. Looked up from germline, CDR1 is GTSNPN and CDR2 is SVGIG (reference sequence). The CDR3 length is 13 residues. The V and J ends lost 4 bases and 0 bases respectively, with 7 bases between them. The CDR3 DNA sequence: TGTGCCTGGATGGTAGCCTCTGGAAACACCATATATTTT. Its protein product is CAWMVASGNTIYF. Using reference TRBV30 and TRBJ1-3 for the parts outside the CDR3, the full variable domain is SQTIHQWPATLVQPVGSPLSLECTVEGTSNPNLYWYRQAAGRGLQLLFYSVGIGQISSEVPQNLSASRPQDRQFILSSKKLLLSDSGFYLCAWMVASGNTIYFGEGSWLTVV.

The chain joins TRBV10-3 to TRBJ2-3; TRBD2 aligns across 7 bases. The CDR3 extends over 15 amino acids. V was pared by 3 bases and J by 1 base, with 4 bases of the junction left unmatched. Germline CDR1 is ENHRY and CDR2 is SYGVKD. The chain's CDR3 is CAISDGGVGTDTQYF. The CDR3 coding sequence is TGTGCCATCAGTGATGGGGGGGTCGGCACAGATACGCAGTATTTT.

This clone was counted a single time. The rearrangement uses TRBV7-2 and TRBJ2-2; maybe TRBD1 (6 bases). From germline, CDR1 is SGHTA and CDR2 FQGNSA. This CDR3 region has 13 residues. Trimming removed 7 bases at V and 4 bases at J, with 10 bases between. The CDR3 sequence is CASNRDFTGELFF. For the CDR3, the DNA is TGTGCCAGCAACAGGGATTTCACCGGGGAGCTGTTTTTT.

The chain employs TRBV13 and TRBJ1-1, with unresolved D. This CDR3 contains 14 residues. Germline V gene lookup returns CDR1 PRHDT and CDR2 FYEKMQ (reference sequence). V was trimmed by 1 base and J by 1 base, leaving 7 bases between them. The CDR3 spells CASSLVPGNTEAFF. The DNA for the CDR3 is TGTGCCAGCAGCTTAGTACCCGGGAACACTGAAGCTTTCTTT.

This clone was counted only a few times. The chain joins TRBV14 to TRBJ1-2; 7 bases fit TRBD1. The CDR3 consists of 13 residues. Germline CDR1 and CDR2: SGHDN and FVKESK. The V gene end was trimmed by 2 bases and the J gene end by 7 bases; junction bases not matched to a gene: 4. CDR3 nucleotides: TGTGCCAGCAGCCAACACCCAGGGGGTGGCTACACCTTC. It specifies CASSQHPGGGYTF.

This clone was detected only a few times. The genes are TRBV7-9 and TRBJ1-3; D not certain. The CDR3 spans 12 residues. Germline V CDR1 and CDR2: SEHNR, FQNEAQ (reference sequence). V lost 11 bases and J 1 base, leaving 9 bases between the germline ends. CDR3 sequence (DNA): TGTGCCGCCGGTGTATCTGGAAACACCATATATTTT. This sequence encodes CAAGVSGNTIYF.

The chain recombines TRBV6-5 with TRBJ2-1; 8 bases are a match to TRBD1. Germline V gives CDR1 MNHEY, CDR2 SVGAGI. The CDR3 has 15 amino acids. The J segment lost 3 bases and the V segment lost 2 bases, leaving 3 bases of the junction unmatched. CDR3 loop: CASSYGQGGYNEQFF. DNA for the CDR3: TGTGCCAGCAGTTACGGACAGGGTGGCTACAATGAGCAGTTCTTC.

The CDR3 coding sequence is TGTGCCAGCAGCCGCAGGGGACTATCGGCCTACGAGCAGTACTTC. This translates into CASSRRGLSAYEQYF. The rearrangement uses TRBV11-2 and TRBJ2-7; D might be TRBD2 (7 bases). The CDR3 is 15 amino acids. Trimming pared 5 bases from V and 2 bases from J, leaving 16 bases between. Germline loops: CDR1 SGHAT, CDR2 FQNNGV.

CDR3 DNA sequence: TGTGCCAGCAGTACATCAGGGCCCTACGAGCAGTACTTC. Amino acid sequence: CASSTSGPYEQYF. This sequence joins TRBV6-1 and TRBJ2-7; a possible D gene is TRBD1 (5 bases). The CDR3 spans 13 residues. In germline, CDR1 is MNHNS, CDR2 SASEGT. V lost 5 bases and J 2 bases, leaving 10 bases between the germline ends.

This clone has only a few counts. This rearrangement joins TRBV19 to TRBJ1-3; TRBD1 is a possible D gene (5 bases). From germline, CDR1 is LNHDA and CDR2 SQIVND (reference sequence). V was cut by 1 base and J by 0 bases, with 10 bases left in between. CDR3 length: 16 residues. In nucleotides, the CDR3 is TGTGCCAGTAGTATAGGGGGGGACCCCTCTGGAAACACCATATATTTT. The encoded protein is CASSIGGDPSGNTIYF. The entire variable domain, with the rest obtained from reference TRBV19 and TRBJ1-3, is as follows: DGGITQSPKYLFRKEGQNVTLSCEQNLNHDAMYWYRQDPGQGLRLIYYSQIVNDFQKGDIAEGYSVSREKKESFPLTVTSAQKNPTAFYLCASSIGGDPSGNTIYFGEGSWLTVV.

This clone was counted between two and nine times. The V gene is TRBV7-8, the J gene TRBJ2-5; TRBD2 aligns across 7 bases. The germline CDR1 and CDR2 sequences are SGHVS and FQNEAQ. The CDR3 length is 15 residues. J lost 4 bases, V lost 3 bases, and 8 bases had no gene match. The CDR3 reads CASSFVRGSGETQYF. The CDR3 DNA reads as TGTGCCAGCAGCTTTGTTCGCGGGAGTGGAGAGACCCAGTACTTC. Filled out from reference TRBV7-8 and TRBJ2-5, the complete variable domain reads GAGVSQSPRYKVAKRGQDVALRCDPISGHVSLFWYQQALGQGPEFLTYFQNEAQLDKSGLPSDRFFAERPEGSVSTLKIQRTQQEDSAVYLCASSFVRGSGETQYFGPGTRLLVL.

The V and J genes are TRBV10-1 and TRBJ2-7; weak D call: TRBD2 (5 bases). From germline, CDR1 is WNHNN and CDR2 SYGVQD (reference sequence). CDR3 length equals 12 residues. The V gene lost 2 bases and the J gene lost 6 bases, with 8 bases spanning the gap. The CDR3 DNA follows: TGCGCCAGCAGTGAGCCCGGAGGCGAGCAGTACTTC. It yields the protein CASSEPGGEQYF.

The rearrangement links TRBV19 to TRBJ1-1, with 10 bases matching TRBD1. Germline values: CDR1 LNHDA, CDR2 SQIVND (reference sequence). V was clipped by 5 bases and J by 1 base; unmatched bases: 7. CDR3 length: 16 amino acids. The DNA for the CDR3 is TGTGCCAGTAGTTCACCGGGACAGGGGTCGAACACTGAAGCTTTCTTT. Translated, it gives CASSSPGQGSNTEAFF. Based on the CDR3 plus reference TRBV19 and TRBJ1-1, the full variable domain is DGGITQSPKYLFRKEGQNVTLSCEQNLNHDAMYWYRQDPGQGLRLIYYSQIVNDFQKGDIAEGYSVSREKKESFPLTVTSAQKNPTAFYLCASSSPGQGSNTEAFFGQGTRLTVV.

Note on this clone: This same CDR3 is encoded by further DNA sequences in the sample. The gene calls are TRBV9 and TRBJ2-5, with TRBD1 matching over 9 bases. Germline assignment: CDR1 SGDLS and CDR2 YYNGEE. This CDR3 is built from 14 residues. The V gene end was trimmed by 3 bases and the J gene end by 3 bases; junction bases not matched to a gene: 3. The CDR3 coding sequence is TGTGCCAGCAGCGCTTGGACAGGGGAAGAGACCCAGTACTTC. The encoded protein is CASSAWTGEETQYF.

The CDR3 loop is CASSASGGITEAFF. The CDR3 region has the DNA TGTGCCAGCAGCGCTTCAGGGGGCATCACTGAAGCTTTCTTT. This sequence joins TRBV7-9 and TRBJ1-1, with 8 bases matching TRBD1. V was pared by 5 bases and J by 4 bases, with 6 bases of the junction left unmatched. Germline V lookup: CDR1 SEHNR, CDR2 FQNEAQ (reference sequence). This CDR3 comprises 14 residues. The variable domain in full, with the rest retrieved from reference TRBV7-9 and TRBJ1-1, is DTGVSQNPRHKITKRGQNVTFRCDPISEHNRLYWYRQTLGQGPEFLTYFQNEAQLEKSRLLSDRFSAERPKGSFSTLEIQRTEQGDSAMYLCASSASGGITEAFFGQGTRLTVV.

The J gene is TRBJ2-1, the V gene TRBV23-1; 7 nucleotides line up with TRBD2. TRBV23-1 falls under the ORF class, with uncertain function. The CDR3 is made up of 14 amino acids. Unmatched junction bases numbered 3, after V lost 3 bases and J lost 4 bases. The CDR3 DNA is TGCGCCAGCAGTCACGGGACTACTTACAATGAGCAGTTCTTC. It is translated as CASSHGTTYNEQFF.